This T cell receptor (beta chain) was sequenced for a study of shared T cell receptors in the human thymus. Here immunoSEQ multiplex PCR was the method, and the copy in TCRdb shows in-frame clones only, minus some. Here the sample spans over 350,000 clones, 95% being singletons. Unmatched junction bases numbered 15, after V lost 0 bases and J lost 1 base. Germline loops: CDR1 MGHRA, CDR2 YSYEKL. CDR3 length: 20 residues. The chain employs TRBV4-1 and TRBJ2-4, with 7 bases matching TRBD2. The sequence derives from a human donor. Input material: thymocytes. The CDR3 here is CASSQEGLPTSAGAKNIQYF. DNA of the CDR3: TGCGCCAGCAGCCAAGAGGGGCTACCAACTAGCGCGGGGGCCAAAAACATTCAGTACTTC.